One and the same sample provided the 18 T cell receptor beta chains below, sequenced in a study of shared clonotypes between healthy human individuals. Assay used: immunoSEQ multiplex PCR; TCRdb lists only in-frame clones, some missing. The data contain 1,500,000 or so clones, about 96% of them singletons. Sequences were obtained from naive CD4+ T cells sorted from blood. Specified subset: CD45RA+ positively selected. All receptors come from a young man in good health.

This sequence joins TRBV11-2 and TRBJ1-2; D may be TRBD1 (6 bases). This CDR3 is 14 amino acids long. The germline V and J ends were trimmed by 5 bases and 7 bases, with 17 bases remaining between them. The germline gives CDR1 SGHAT, CDR2 FQNNGV. The CDR3 spells CASSAALTGFGYTF. The CDR3 nucleotides read TGTGCCAGCAGCGCTGCCCTCACAGGGTTTGGCTACACCTTC.

The V call is TRBV5-4, the J call TRBJ2-7; 7 bases align to TRBD2. V lost 0 bases, J lost 4 bases, and 10 bases stayed unmatched. This CDR3 has 16 residues. Germline loops: CDR1 SGHNT, CDR2 YYREEE (reference sequence). This chain's CDR3 is CASSLGGGAGVYEQYF. CDR3 in DNA: TGTGCCAGCAGCTTGGGGGGAGGCGCGGGAGTTTACGAGCAGTACTTC.

The chain is built from TRBV28 and TRBJ2-1; 8 bases agree with TRBD2. The V gene end was trimmed by 5 bases and the J gene end by 10 bases; junction bases not matched to a gene: 4. The CDR3 runs 12 residues. Germline V gene data show CDR1 as MDHEN and CDR2 as SYDVKM. The CDR3, as DNA: TGTGCCAGCAGTCGACTAGCGTGGGAGCAGTTCTTC. This codes for CASSRLAWEQFF.

To note about this clone: The same CDR3 arises from other DNA sequences in this sample as well. The rearrangement joins TRBV7-9 to TRBJ2-1; no firm D call. The CDR3 extends over 13 amino acids. Germline-derived CDR1 and CDR2 are SEHNR and FQNEAQ (reference sequence). V was trimmed by 0 bases and J by 10 bases, leaving 10 bases between them. CDR3 nucleotide sequence: TGTGCCAGCAGCTTAGCCGAGGCTTTAGAGCAGTTCTTC. Translated: CASSLAEALEQFF.

The J gene is TRBJ2-7, the V gene TRBV7-8; D possibly corresponds to TRBD1 (6 bases). Per the germline V gene, CDR1 is SGHVS and CDR2 is FQNEAQ. The CDR3 length is 17 residues. V shed 0 bases and J shed 1 base, with 16 bases lying between them. The CDR3 bases are TGTGCCAGCAGCTTAGCGTTCGGGACAACCAGGTCCTACGAGCAGTACTTC. It translates to CASSLAFGTTRSYEQYF. The variable domain in full, completed from reference TRBV7-8 and TRBJ2-7, reads GAGVSQSPRYKVAKRGQDVALRCDPISGHVSLFWYQQALGQGPEFLTYFQNEAQLDKSGLPSDRFFAERPEGSVSTLKIQRTQQEDSAVYLCASSLAFGTTRSYEQYFGPGTRLTVT.

The chain uses TRBV9 and TRBJ2-5; D may correspond to TRBD1 or TRBD2 (7 bases each). The CDR3 contains 13 residues. V was trimmed by 5 bases and J by 5 bases, leaving 13 bases between them. CDR1 and CDR2 from the germline V gene are SGDLS and YYNGEE. The chain's CDR3 is CASSYRGGETQYF. DNA of the CDR3: TGTGCCAGCAGTTACAGGGGAGGGGAGACCCAGTACTTC.

The DNA of the CDR3 is TGTGCCAGCAGTTTTGCCAGCAATCAGCCCCAGCATTTT. It translates to CASSFASNQPQHF. The V call is TRBV28, the J call TRBJ1-5; D is uncertain. Germline V CDR1 and CDR2: MDHEN, SYDVKM. Between the trimmed V and J ends, which lost 3 bases and 1 base, there was a span of 4 bases. The CDR3 has 13 amino acids.

The chain links TRBV2 to TRBJ2-4; no clear D gene. CDR3 length equals 15 residues. Germline CDR1 SNHLY, CDR2 FYNNEI. The V end lost 2 bases, the J end lost 1 base, and 9 bases lay between the germline ends. The CDR3 reads CASSELRVAKNIQYF. The CDR3 DNA is TGTGCCAGCAGTGAACTGCGTGTGGCCAAAAACATTCAGTACTTC.

V is TRBV5-6 and J is TRBJ1-1, with D perhaps matching TRBD1 (6 bases). V lost 4 bases and J 1 base, leaving 14 bases between the germline ends. The germline gives CDR1 SGHDT, CDR2 YYEEEE. The CDR3 runs 15 residues. The CDR3: CASSTWDTSNTEAFF. The DNA for the CDR3 is TGTGCCAGCAGCACTTGGGACACATCGAACACTGAAGCTTTCTTT.

The chain combines TRBV7-9 with TRBJ2-1, with 7 bases lining up with TRBD2. V lost 1 base to trimming and J lost 5 bases; unmatched junction nucleotides: 11. Germline CDR1 SEHNR, CDR2 FQNEAQ (reference sequence). This CDR3 spans 17 amino acids. CDR3 nucleotide sequence: TGTGCCAGCAGCTTAGTTGGGACTACGGAAAAGGACAATGAGCAGTTCTTC. This encodes CASSLVGTTEKDNEQFF.

CDR3 DNA: TGTGCCAGCAGCCGCGGGCGGACTAGCGGGAGGTGGCAAGAGACCCAGTACTTC. This translates into CASSRGRTSGRWQETQYF. The J gene is TRBJ2-5, the V gene TRBV7-6, with TRBD2 identical over 14 bases. CDR3 size: 18 residues. J lost 2 bases, V lost 5 bases, and 10 bases had no gene match. Germline CDR1 is SGHVS and CDR2 is FNYEAQ.

This chain connects TRBV4-3 to TRBJ1-1; D not certain. The germline gives CDR1 LGHNA, CDR2 YSLEER. V was shortened by 0 bases and J by 1 base, with 9 bases between the two germline ends. The CDR3 is 15 amino acids. The CDR3 protein is CASSQDFTANTEAFF. In DNA form, the CDR3 reads TGCGCCAGCAGCCAAGATTTTACGGCGAACACTGAAGCTTTCTTT.

The chain is built from TRBV28 and TRBJ2-7, with TRBD2 identical over 7 bases. V lost 4 bases and J lost 12; bases outside the gene matches: 15. CDR1 and CDR2 from the germline V gene are MDHEN and SYDVKM. This CDR3 contains 14 residues. In DNA, the CDR3 is TGTGCCAGCAGTTCTTATACGGCGGGAGAGGTGCTGTACTTC. Translated: CASSSYTAGEVLYF.

The chain is built from TRBV5-6 and TRBJ2-2, with 9 bases identical to TRBD2. V dropped 4 bases and J dropped 1; count of bases not matched to a gene: 8. The germline gives CDR1 SGHDT, CDR2 YYEEEE. The CDR3 is 17 amino acids. The CDR3 DNA reads TGTGCCAGCAGCCTGACGAAACTAGCGGGGAACACCGGGGAGCTGTTTTTT. This encodes CASSLTKLAGNTGELFF.

The V gene is TRBV7-6, the J gene TRBJ2-3, with 10 nucleotides matching TRBD2. The germline gives CDR1 SGHVS, CDR2 FNYEAQ. The CDR3 runs to 15 residues. The junction had 11 bases not matched to a gene; V was cut back by 7 bases and J by 7 bases. CDR3 bases: TGTGCCAGCAAACCACTAGCGGGGAGTGGGAATACGCAGTATTTT. Amino acid sequence: CASKPLAGSGNTQYF.

V usage is TRBV10-3 and J usage is TRBJ2-2; the D is unclear. CDR1 is ENHRY and CDR2 is SYGVKD in the germline V gene. The ends were cut back, 0 bases at V and 1 base at J, with 3 bases in the middle. This CDR3 region has 14 residues. The CDR3 DNA reads TGTGCCATCAGTGAGTCCGGGAACACCGGGGAGCTGTTTTTT. Its protein product is CAISESGNTGELFF.

This chain joins TRBV18 and TRBJ2-7; TRBD2 matches 7 bases. J was trimmed by 0 bases and V by 1 base; bases with no gene match: 3. Germline CDR1 and CDR2: KGHSH and LQKENI. The CDR3 sequence is 15 residues long. The CDR3 is CASSPRSGTSYEQYF. DNA for the CDR3: TGTGCCAGCTCACCACGAAGCGGGACCTCCTACGAGCAGTACTTC.

This chain joins TRBV2 and TRBJ2-7; D may be TRBD1 (6 bases). Trimming shortened V by 6 bases and J by 6 bases, and 15 bases separated the two germline ends. This CDR3 comprises 13 residues. Germline V gene data show CDR1 as SNHLY and CDR2 as FYNNEI. DNA for the CDR3: TGTGCCAGCAGGAGGGTAACAGGGACCGAGCAGTACTTC. It is translated as CASRRVTGTEQYF.